This TCR beta chain was profiled in a study of blood T cell repertoires in COVID-19. Study as a whole: Samples taken during acute and convalescent COVID-19 were collected in the United States, Italy and Spain. PBMCs, B-cell-depleted T cells, or T cells provided the cDNA or gDNA that made up the material.

V was shortened by 1 base and J by 4 bases, with 4 bases between the two germline ends. This CDR3 spans 13 amino acids. Germline loops: CDR1 LGHNT, CDR2 FRNRAP. In the original analysis: Researchers report that nucleated cell counts were estimated from reference gene primer amplification. Data came from immunoSEQ multiplex PCR; TCRdb stores just in-frame clones and leaves some out. The DNA was the basis for D and trimming; V, J and clone size are from that table. The table shows about 260,000 clones, with 85% to 90% occurring only once. The chain uses TRBV12-5 and TRBJ1-4, with unresolved D. The source material was peripheral blood. The source is a middle-aged woman with acute or convalescent COVID-19. CDR3 region: CASGLGYNEKLFF. DNA of the CDR3: TGTGCTAGTGGTTTGGGCTATAATGAAAAACTGTTTTTT.